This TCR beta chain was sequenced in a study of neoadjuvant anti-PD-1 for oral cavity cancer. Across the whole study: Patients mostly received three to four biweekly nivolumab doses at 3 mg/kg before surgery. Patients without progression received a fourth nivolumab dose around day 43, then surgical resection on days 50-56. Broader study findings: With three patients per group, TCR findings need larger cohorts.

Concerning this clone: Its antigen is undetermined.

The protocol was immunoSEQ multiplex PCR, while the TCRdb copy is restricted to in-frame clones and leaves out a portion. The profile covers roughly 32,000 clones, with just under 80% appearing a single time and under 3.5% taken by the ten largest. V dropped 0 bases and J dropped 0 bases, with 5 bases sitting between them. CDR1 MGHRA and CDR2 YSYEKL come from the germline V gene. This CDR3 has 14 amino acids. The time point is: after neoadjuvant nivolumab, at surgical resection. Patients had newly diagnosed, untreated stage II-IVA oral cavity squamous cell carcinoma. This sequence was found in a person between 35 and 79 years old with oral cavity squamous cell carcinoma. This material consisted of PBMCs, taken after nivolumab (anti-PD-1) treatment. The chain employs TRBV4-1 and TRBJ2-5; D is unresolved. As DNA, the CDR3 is TGCGCCAGCAGCCAAGATCCCCACCAAGAGACCCAGTACTTC. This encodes CASSQDPHQETQYF.